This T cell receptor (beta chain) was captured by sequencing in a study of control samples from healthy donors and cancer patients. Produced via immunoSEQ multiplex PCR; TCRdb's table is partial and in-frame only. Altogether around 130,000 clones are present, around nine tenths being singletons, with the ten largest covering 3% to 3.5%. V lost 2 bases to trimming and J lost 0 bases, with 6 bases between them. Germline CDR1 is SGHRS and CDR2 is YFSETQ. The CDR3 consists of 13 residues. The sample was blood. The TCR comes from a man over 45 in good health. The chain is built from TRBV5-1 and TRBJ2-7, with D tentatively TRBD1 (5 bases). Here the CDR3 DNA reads TGCGCCAGCAGCTTTGACAGCTCCTACGAGCAGTACTTC. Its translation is CASSFDSSYEQYF.